This passage covers 9 T cell receptor beta chains from one sample sequenced in a study of blood T cell repertoires in COVID-19. Method: immunoSEQ multiplex PCR; TCRdb's copy keeps in-frame clones and lacks some. The data show 210,000 or so clones, approximately 90% seen once. The source material was PBMCs or T cells enriched from blood (not recorded which). The receptors here all came from a man aged 30 to 45 who had recovered from COVID-19.

This clone was seen just once. The chain links TRBV7-6 to TRBJ1-3, with TRBD1 identical over 7 bases. CDR1 and CDR2 (germline): SGHVS, FNYEAQ. V was pared by 4 bases and J by 0 bases, with 15 bases of the junction left unmatched. The CDR3 loop spans 19 amino acids. The CDR3 loop is CASSYFQIETGSSGNTIYF. For the CDR3, the DNA is TGTGCCAGCAGCTACTTTCAGATTGAGACAGGGAGCTCTGGAAACACCATATATTTT.

The chain uses TRBV2 and TRBJ2-1, with a tentative D call TRBD2 (5 bases). V was pared by 1 base and J by 8 bases, with 6 bases between. The CDR3 is 12 residues long. The germline V gene encodes CDR1 SNHLY and CDR2 FYNNEI. CDR3 nucleotide sequence: TGTGCCAGCAGTGAAGGAGGGTATGAGCAGTTCTTC. Its protein product is CASSEGGYEQFF.

The gene calls are TRBV5-1 and TRBJ1-5, with TRBD1 matching over 10 bases. V lost 2 bases, J lost 4 bases, and 3 bases stayed unmatched. The CDR3 extends over 15 amino acids. CDR1 and CDR2 from the germline V gene are SGHRS and YFSETQ. CDR3 loop: CASSFGTGDNQPQHF. In nucleotides, the CDR3 is TGCGCCAGCAGCTTCGGGACAGGGGATAATCAGCCCCAGCATTTT.

The gene calls are TRBV6-4 and TRBJ1-3, with 7 nucleotides matching TRBD1. Germline assignment: CDR1 MRHNA and CDR2 SNTAGT. This CDR3 has 17 amino acids. The trim removed 3 bases at V and 6 bases at J, leaving 14 bases unmatched. The CDR3, as DNA: TGTGCCAGCAGTGATTCCGGGACAGTAATACCTTCAAACACCATATATTTT. It translates to CASSDSGTVIPSNTIYF.

The chain combines TRBV27 with TRBJ2-1; 11 positions match TRBD2. Germline V gene data show CDR1 as MNHEY and CDR2 as SMNVEV (reference sequence). Losses at the gene ends were 1 base for V and 7 bases for J; bases not matched to a gene: 6. The CDR3 covers 16 residues. The CDR3 DNA sequence: TGTGCCAGCAGTTTATTTACGGCTAGCGGGAGGAATGAGCAGTTCTTC. Residues: CASSLFTASGRNEQFF.

This rearrangement joins TRBV23-1 to TRBJ1-2, with 10 nucleotides matching TRBD1. TRBV23-1 is recorded as an ORF, its role being uncertain. The CDR3 has 15 amino acids. V shed 2 bases and J 7 bases; nucleotides not matched to a gene: 7. The CDR3 is CASSQRGQGPSGYTF. In DNA, the CDR3 is TGCGCCAGCAGTCAACGGGGACAGGGGCCCTCTGGCTACACCTTC.

Notes on this clone: Other DNA sequences in the sample encode the same CDR3. The rearrangement links TRBV28 to TRBJ2-1; D is perhaps TRBD2 (5 bases). V lost 6 bases and J lost 7, with 7 bases in between. The CDR3 runs 11 residues. From germline, CDR1 is MDHEN and CDR2 SYDVKM. Written as DNA, the CDR3 is TGTGCCAGCAGCTCGGGGAATGAGCAGTTCTTC. Its protein is CASSSGNEQFF.

This clone was seen a few times. The genes are TRBV29-1 and TRBJ1-2; D may be TRBD1 (6 bases). The CDR3 has 13 amino acids. Deletions cut 5 bases from V and 3 bases from J, with 13 bases between. Per the germline V gene, CDR1 is SQVTM and CDR2 is ANQGSEA. Here the CDR3 reads CSVSFNRDYGYTF. The CDR3 region has the DNA TGCAGCGTTTCCTTTAACAGGGACTATGGCTACACCTTC.

CDR3 sequence: CASSLPDQPQHF. CDR3 bases: TGTGCCAGCAGCCTCCCCGATCAGCCCCAGCATTTT. The chain employs TRBV7-2 and TRBJ1-5; no clear D gene. Trimming left V 5 bases short and J 5 bases short, with 7 bases between. Germline CDR1 is SGHTA and CDR2 is FQGNSA. The CDR3 runs to 12 residues.